This T cell receptor beta chain appears in the sequencing data of a study of glioma-infiltrating T cells. TCR alpha and beta CDR3 regions were amplified from RNA using iRepertoire nested multiplex PCR. TCRdb itself ran the multiplex PCR reads through MiXCR, one entry per CDR3 protein. The sample records more than 90,000 distinct CDR3 sequences, roughly 40% being singletons. The CDR3 has 16 residues. The V gene end was trimmed by 1 base and the J gene end by 6 bases; junction bases not matched to a gene: 10. CDR1 DFQATT and CDR2 SNEGSKA come from the germline V gene (reference sequence). The specimen sequenced was glioma tissue, nonneoplastic brain tissue, or PBMCs (not recorded which). This clonotype originated in a human donor with low-grade glioma or glioblastoma, undergoing nonglioma brain surgery, or in good health (not recorded which). This chain uses TRBV20-1 with TRBJ2-7, with 12 bases that match TRBD1. The CDR3 region has the DNA TGCAGTGCTAGAGCTGCTGGGGGACAGGGGGCCGGCGAGCAGTACTTC. Protein: CSARAAGGQGAGEQYF.